The 11 T cell receptor beta chains presented below share a single source sample, sequenced in a study of T-cell reconstitution after alpha-beta-depleted transplantation in children. Unique molecular identifiers were incorporated during preparation of the TCRbeta library. TCRdb passed the PCR reads through MiXCR, listing each CDR3 protein once. The profile shows just under 150,000 distinct CDR3 sequences, 7.5% to 9% of them singletons. The sample here was PBMCs, mostly from graft donor cells, taken 180 days after TCRalphabeta/CD19-depleted stem cell transplant. These receptors were taken from a female patient aged 2-10 years who had a stem cell transplant for congenital amegakaryocytic thrombocytopenia, so the T cells may come from the graft donor.

As for this clonotype: This could be a read error, since a much larger clone is one nucleotide away. The chain is built from TRBV7-8 and TRBJ1-5; perhaps TRBD1 as D (6 bases). Trimming stripped 5 bases from V and 3 bases from J, with 14 bases between. The length of the CDR3 is 15 residues. Germline V gene data show CDR1 as SGHVS and CDR2 as FQNEAQ. CDR3 loop: CASSGYRAYNQPQHF. CDR3 nucleotides: TGTGCCAGCAGCGGTTACAGGGCTTACAATCAGCCCCAGCATTTT.

Many counts were recorded for this clonotype. The chain joins TRBV20-1 to TRBJ1-1; 12 nucleotides match TRBD1. CDR1 is DFQATT, CDR2 SNEGSKA, per germline (reference sequence). J gave up 4 bases and V 5 bases, and 11 bases lay outside the gene matches. This CDR3 spans 16 amino acids. The CDR3 DNA reads as TGCAGTGCTGATAGGATGGGACAGGGGGCAACCACTGAAGCTTTCTTT. It is translated as CSADRMGQGATTEAFF.

This clonotype has only a few counts. V gene TRBV27 combines with J gene TRBJ1-4, with D hard to call. V lost 5 bases to trimming and J lost 16 bases, with 26 bases between them. The length of the CDR3 is 15 residues. Per germline, CDR1 MNHEY and CDR2 SMNVEV (reference sequence). CDR3 coding DNA: TGTGCCAGCAGTCCGCCTATGGGCTCAGTCGCACGTCCGTTTTTT. Its translation: CASSPPMGSVARPFF. Variable domain in full (rest from reference TRBV27 and TRBJ1-4): EAQVTQNPRYLITVTGKKLTVTCSQNMNHEYMSWYRQDPGLGLRQIYYSMNVEVTDKGDVPEGYKVSRKEKRNFPLILESPSPNQTSLYFCASSPPMGSVARPFFGSGTQLSVL.

The chain employs TRBV12-3 or TRBV12-4 and TRBJ2-3; TRBD2 matches 13 bases. Unmatched junction bases numbered 10, after V lost 4 bases and J lost 0 bases. CDR3 length: 19 amino acids. CDR3 residues: CASSSRGGTSGISTDTQYF. DNA of the CDR3: TGTGCCAGCAGTTCTAGGGGAGGGACTAGCGGGATTAGCACAGATACGCAGTATTTT.

This clonotype was recorded many times. The chain recombines TRBV20-1 with TRBJ1-5; 8 nucleotides match TRBD1. CDR3 size: 15 residues. Trimming at V came to 5 bases and at J to 3 bases, leaving 9 bases not matched to a gene. CDR1 DFQATT and CDR2 SNEGSKA come from the germline V gene (reference sequence). The CDR3 DNA sequence: TGCAGTGCTCGACCGGGACAGGCCAACAATCAGCCCCAGCATTTT. This encodes CSARPGQANNQPQHF.

V usage is TRBV5-6 and J usage is TRBJ2-2; 9 nucleotides line up with TRBD1. CDR1 and CDR2 from the germline V gene are SGHDT and YYEEEE. CDR3 length equals 14 residues. V lost 4 bases and J lost 6; bases outside the gene matches: 4. This chain's CDR3 is CASSPRTGAGELFF. The DNA for the CDR3 is TGTGCCAGCAGCCCAAGGACAGGGGCCGGGGAGCTGTTTTTT.

This clonotype was seen many times. V and J are TRBV10-3 and TRBJ2-7, with D perhaps being TRBD1 or TRBD2 (7 bases each). V was clipped by 5 bases and J by 6 bases, with 14 bases between them. The germline gives CDR1 ENHRY, CDR2 SYGVKD. This CDR3 is 13 amino acids long. The CDR3 DNA is TGTGCCATCAGTCCGCAGGGGGGGGGCGAGCAGTACTTC. It specifies CAISPQGGGEQYF.

This clonotype appeared many times. The chain links TRBV5-1 to TRBJ2-5; either TRBD1 or TRBD2 may supply D (5 bases each). V was cut by 4 bases and J by 11 bases, with 21 bases left in between. Germline CDR1 SGHRS, CDR2 YFSETQ. The CDR3 has 14 residues. CDR3 in DNA: TGCGCCAGCAGCGTAAGCCGGGACCGCACATCACAGTACTTC. Translation: CASSVSRDRTSQYF.

This clonotype was seen a few times. The rearrangement uses TRBV19 and TRBJ2-6; D is ambiguous. The length of the CDR3 is 15 residues. Trimming pared 7 bases from V and 0 bases from J, leaving 10 bases between. CDR1 is LNHDA, CDR2 SQIVND, per germline (reference sequence). This chain's CDR3 is CASNLGSSGANVLTF. CDR3 nucleotides: TGTGCCAGTAACCTCGGCTCCTCTGGGGCCAACGTCCTGACTTTC.

Ten or more counts support this clonotype. The chain combines TRBV4-2 with TRBJ2-7, with D perhaps TRBD1 (6 bases). Germline V gene sequence: CDR1 LGHNA, CDR2 YNFKEQ. The CDR3 totals 15 residues. Trimming took off 0 bases at V and 3 bases at J, with 12 bases between the two ends. CDR3 sequence: CASSQDSSRGYEQYF. The CDR3 nucleotides are TGTGCCAGCAGCCAAGATTCTAGCAGGGGCTACGAGCAGTACTTC.

This clonotype was seen at least ten times. The chain links TRBV28 to TRBJ2-7; D tentatively reads TRBD1 or TRBD2 (5 bases each). Germline V gene sequence: CDR1 MDHEN, CDR2 SYDVKM. Trimming removed 8 bases from V and 0 bases from J, with 17 bases in between. CDR3 length equals 15 residues. For the CDR3, the DNA is TGTGCCAGCCGGCCGGAGTGGGGGAGCTCCTACGAGCAGTACTTC. This sequence encodes CASRPEWGSSYEQYF.